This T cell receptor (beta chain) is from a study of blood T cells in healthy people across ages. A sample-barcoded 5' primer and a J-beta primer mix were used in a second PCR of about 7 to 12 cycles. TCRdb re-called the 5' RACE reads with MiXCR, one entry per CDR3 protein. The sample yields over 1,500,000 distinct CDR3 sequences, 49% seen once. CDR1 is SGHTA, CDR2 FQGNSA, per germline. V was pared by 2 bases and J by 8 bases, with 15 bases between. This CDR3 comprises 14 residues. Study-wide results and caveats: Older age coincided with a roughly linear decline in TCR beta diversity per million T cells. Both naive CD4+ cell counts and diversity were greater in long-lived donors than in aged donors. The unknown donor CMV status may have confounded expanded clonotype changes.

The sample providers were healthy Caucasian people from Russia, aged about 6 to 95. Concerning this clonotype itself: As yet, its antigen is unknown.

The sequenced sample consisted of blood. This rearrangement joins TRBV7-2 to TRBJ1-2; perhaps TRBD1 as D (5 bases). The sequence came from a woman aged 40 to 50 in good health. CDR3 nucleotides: TGTGCCAGCAGCTTAATAGAGTTAGGGACGGGCTACACCTTC. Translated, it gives CASSLIELGTGYTF.